These 10 T cell receptor beta chains share one sample of origin, sequenced in a study of beta chain features in type 1 diabetes. Findings and limits, study-wide: All four CD4+ subsets from Type 1 diabetes patients carried moderately but significantly shorter TCRB CDR3s.

Their antigen targets remain unknown. Expressed TCRB transcripts were sequenced because the entire RNA isolate underwent reverse transcription. Sequencing was performed with immunoSEQ multiplex PCR; in TCRdb, only in-frame clones are kept and a portion is missing. Of more than 150,000 clones listed, about 9% are singletons. The sample taken for sequencing was central memory CD4+ T cells from blood. These receptors all come from a young woman with type 1 diabetes.

This clone showed up many times. The CDR3 DNA sequence: TGTGCCAGCAGTGCTAGGAGGGGTGAGCAGTTCTTC. This codes for CASSARRGEQFF. The chain is built from TRBV28 and TRBJ2-1, with D tentatively TRBD2 (6 bases). V gave up 5 bases and J gave up 9 bases, with 11 bases separating them. CDR1 and CDR2 from the germline V gene are MDHEN and SYDVKM. This CDR3 is built from 12 residues.

The V call is TRBV18, the J call TRBJ1-1, with a weak D call TRBD1 (5 bases). The CDR3 totals 13 residues. Between the trimmed V and J ends, which lost 2 bases and 4 bases, there was a span of 8 bases. Germline values: CDR1 KGHSH, CDR2 LQKENI. The CDR3 protein is CASSPGASTEAFF. The CDR3 nucleotides read TGTGCCAGCTCACCAGGGGCCAGCACTGAAGCTTTCTTT.

The chain joins TRBV28 to TRBJ2-1; 8 bases are a match to TRBD2. This CDR3 has 15 residues. Germline V gene lookup returns CDR1 MDHEN and CDR2 SYDVKM. Germline trimming cut 3 bases from V and 0 bases from J; bases unmatched to any gene: 1. DNA of the CDR3: TGTGCCAGCAGTTTTAGCGGGACCTCCTACAATGAGCAGTTCTTC. The encoded protein is CASSFSGTSYNEQFF.

The chain joins TRBV4-1 to TRBJ2-6; 8 nucleotides match TRBD1. CDR3 size: 18 residues. Trimming removed 2 bases from V and 4 bases from J; junction bases left unmatched: 10. Germline V gives CDR1 MGHRA, CDR2 YSYEKL. The CDR3 nucleotides are TGCGCCAGCAGCCAAAAAAGCGGCAGGGGGCCAGGGGCCAACGTCCTGACTTTC. This encodes CASSQKSGRGPGANVLTF.

This clone came up a few times. The CDR3 DNA reads as TGTGCCGGAGGGTCAGATAATGAGCAGTTCTTC. Amino acids: CAGGSDNEQFF. The rearrangement links TRBV28 to TRBJ2-1; D is perhaps TRBD2 (6 bases). The CDR3 length is 11 residues. Between the trimmed V and J ends, which lost 11 bases and 7 bases, there was a span of 12 bases. Germline-derived CDR1 and CDR2 are MDHEN and SYDVKM.

The V gene is TRBV2, the J gene TRBJ1-1; D gene ambiguous. Trimming cost V 11 bases and J 3 bases, with 13 bases left between them. Germline V gives CDR1 SNHLY, CDR2 FYNNEI. The CDR3 consists of 12 residues. In DNA, the CDR3 is TGTGCCGGAGGTATAGGCGACACTGAAGCTTTCTTT. Translation gives CAGGIGDTEAFF.

V and J are TRBV30 and TRBJ2-3, with 14 bases lining up with TRBD2. This CDR3 is built from 16 residues. V lost 1 base to trimming and J lost 4 bases; unmatched junction nucleotides: 4. CDR1 and CDR2 (germline): GTSNPN, SVGIG (reference sequence). DNA for the CDR3: TGTGCCTGGAGTGCTGGGACTAGCGGGAGAGCAGATACGCAGTATTTT. Amino acids: CAWSAGTSGRADTQYF.

This chain links TRBV28 with TRBJ2-2; a weak D match, TRBD1 (6 bases). The germline CDR1 and CDR2 sequences are MDHEN and SYDVKM. With 6 bases removed from V and 0 bases from J, the gap between germline ends came to 20 bases. The CDR3 length is 18 residues. The CDR3 nucleotides read TGTGCCAGCAGGGGGTTACGGGGCGCAGGGGCGAACACCGGGGAGCTGTTTTTT. Translated, it gives CASRGLRGAGANTGELFF.

With regard to this clone: One end of the junction fails to match germline, which may point to a read error. The J gene is TRBJ1-2, the V gene TRBV11-2; 11 bases are a match to TRBD1. This CDR3 has 12 residues. CDR1 and CDR2 from the germline V gene are SGHAT and FQNNGV. CDR3 sequence: CASSSRTGGLAF. CDR3 in DNA: TGTGCCAGCAGCTCTCGGACAGGGGGCCTCGCCTTC.

The chain employs TRBV28 and TRBJ2-7; 10 bases are shared with TRBD2. Germline values: CDR1 MDHEN, CDR2 SYDVKM. The length of the CDR3 is 16 residues. Unmatched junction bases numbered 6, after V lost 2 bases and J lost 2 bases. CDR3: CASSLGAGLAAYEQYF. In DNA, the CDR3 is TGTGCCAGCAGTTTAGGGGCCGGACTAGCGGCCTACGAGCAGTACTTC.